A single sample gave rise to the 22 T cell receptor beta chains below, sequenced in a study of OX40 agonist ivuxolimab in advanced cancers. Data came from immunoSEQ multiplex PCR; TCRdb stores just in-frame clones and leaves some out. The sample lists around 99,000 clones, 91% occurring once. Here the sequenced sample was CD4+ or CD8+ T cells sorted from blood, taken in a trial of the OX40 agonist ivuxolimab. The receptors stem from an adult with an advanced solid tumor such as melanoma, head and neck, liver or kidney cancer.

CDR3 sequence: CASSSGQREQFF. As DNA, the CDR3 is TGTGCCAGTAGTTCTGGACAGCGAGAGCAGTTCTTC. The chain recombines TRBV19 with TRBJ2-1; D possibly corresponds to TRBD1 (6 bases). This CDR3 is 12 amino acids long. Trimming shortened V by 5 bases and J by 10 bases, and 12 bases separated the two germline ends. Germline-derived CDR1 and CDR2 are LNHDA and SQIVND (reference sequence).

The gene calls are TRBV4-1 and TRBJ1-2; possibly TRBD1 for D (6 bases). CDR3 length equals 18 residues. CDR1 is MGHRA, CDR2 YSYEKL, per germline. The V end lost 0 bases, the J end lost 5 bases, and 22 bases lay between the germline ends. The CDR3 sequence: CASSQESGSGGYRYGYTF. The CDR3 DNA follows: TGCGCCAGCAGCCAAGAATCTGGTTCCGGGGGCTATCGGTATGGCTACACCTTC.

The gene calls are TRBV4-2 and TRBJ2-7, with 10 bases that match TRBD1. This CDR3 is 15 amino acids long. Germline trimming cut 4 bases from V and 4 bases from J; bases unmatched to any gene: 7. Germline-derived CDR1 and CDR2 are LGHNA and YNFKEQ. The DNA for the CDR3 is TGTGCCAGCAGCCCAGTAGGGGACAGGGGTTACGAGCAGTACTTC. It specifies CASSPVGDRGYEQYF.

The chain employs TRBV28 and TRBJ1-2; 11 nucleotides align to TRBD1. J lost 8 bases, V lost 5 bases, and 7 bases had no gene match. Germline values: CDR1 MDHEN, CDR2 SYDVKM. The length of the CDR3 is 14 residues. In DNA form, the CDR3 reads TGTGCCAGCAGTGCGGGACAGGGGGGGAGGGGCTACACCTTC. Translation gives CASSAGQGGRGYTF.

This rearrangement joins TRBV7-9 to TRBJ1-4; D perhaps matches TRBD1 (6 bases). Trimming removed 5 bases at V and 4 bases at J, with 11 bases between. Per the germline V gene, CDR1 is SEHNR and CDR2 is FQNEAQ (reference sequence). There are 14 residues in the CDR3. CDR3 residues: CASSPTGFNEKLFF. DNA of the CDR3: TGTGCCAGCAGCCCGACAGGATTTAATGAAAAACTGTTTTTT.

V gene TRBV5-8 combines with J gene TRBJ1-2; D is uncertain. Germline V gives CDR1 SGHTS, CDR2 YDEGEE. Trimming took 4 bases from V and 4 from J, leaving 14 bases between them. The CDR3 runs 14 residues. The CDR3 is CASSHPEGVYGYTF. The DNA of the CDR3 is TGTGCCAGCAGCCACCCAGAAGGCGTCTATGGCTACACCTTC.

This chain connects TRBV7-9 to TRBJ2-7; possibly TRBD1 or TRBD2 for D (5 bases each). Germline CDR1 is SEHNR and CDR2 is FQNEAQ (reference sequence). The CDR3 contains 14 residues. Trimming took off 3 bases at V and 4 bases at J, with 13 bases between the two ends. The CDR3 DNA sequence: TGTGCCAGCAGCTTTGGGTCGGGGACGTACGAGCAGTACTTC. Translating it yields CASSFGSGTYEQYF.

The chain couples TRBV11-2 to TRBJ2-1, with D unresolved. CDR1 SGHAT and CDR2 FQNNGV come from the germline V gene. The CDR3 covers 15 residues. The germline V and J ends were trimmed by 0 bases and 4 bases, with 10 bases remaining between them. The CDR3, as DNA: TGTGCCAGCAGCTTAGATCAAGGGCCGTACAATGAGCAGTTCTTC. Translating gives CASSLDQGPYNEQFF.

V usage is TRBV19 and J usage is TRBJ2-5; 14 bases are shared with TRBD2. The CDR3 is 16 amino acids. V was pared by 5 bases and J by 2 bases, with 4 bases of the junction left unmatched. CDR1 and CDR2 from the germline V gene are LNHDA and SQIVND (reference sequence). CDR3 amino acids: CASSSGTSGRQETQYF. The DNA of the CDR3 is TGTGCCAGTAGTTCCGGGACTAGCGGGAGACAAGAGACCCAGTACTTC.

The chain uses TRBV6-5 and TRBJ2-5; 8 bases line up with TRBD1. The CDR3 consists of 13 residues. Germline V gene sequence: CDR1 MNHEY, CDR2 SVGAGI. J gave up 1 base and V 8 bases, and 3 bases lay outside the gene matches. The CDR3 loop is CASGGQAQETQYF. Written as DNA, the CDR3 is TGTGCCAGCGGGGGACAGGCCCAAGAGACCCAGTACTTC.

The V call is TRBV10-3, the J call TRBJ1-5; the D gene is possibly TRBD1 (6 bases). Germline lookup yields CDR1 ENHRY and CDR2 SYGVKD. This CDR3 region has 15 residues. V dropped 6 bases and J dropped 0 bases, with 12 bases sitting between them. CDR3 nucleotide sequence: TGTGCCATCAGCGAACAGGGAGGTAGCAATCAGCCCCAGCATTTT. Its protein is CAISEQGGSNQPQHF.

The gene calls are TRBV4-3 and TRBJ2-1; D possibly corresponds to TRBD2 (6 bases). This CDR3 spans 15 amino acids. V was shortened by 1 base and J by 4 bases, with 11 bases between the two germline ends. Germline V gene lookup returns CDR1 LGHNA and CDR2 YSLEER. The CDR3 sequence: CASSQGLASYNEQFF. CDR3 in DNA: TGCGCCAGCAGCCAAGGTCTAGCGTCTTACAATGAGCAGTTCTTC.

This rearrangement joins TRBV1 to TRBJ2-1; TRBD2 is taken as the D call from the table, unchecked against the DNA. TRBV1 is a pseudogene locus. The CDR3 runs 21 residues. In nucleotides, the CDR3 is TGCACCAGCAGCCAAGTGTATTGGGGACTAGCGGGGGAGTTGTGTTACAATGAGCAGTTCTTC. It encodes CTSSQVYWGLAGELCYNEQFF.

V and J are TRBV15 and TRBJ1-1, with a tentative D call TRBD1 (5 bases). CDR3 length: 15 amino acids. V was cut by 1 base and J by 8 bases, with 17 bases left in between. Germline V gene lookup returns CDR1 LNHNV and CDR2 YYDKDF (reference sequence). The CDR3 sequence: CATSRAQIRGEEAFF. The CDR3 nucleotides read TGTGCCACCAGCAGAGCTCAGATCCGGGGCGAGGAAGCTTTCTTT.

This sequence joins TRBV6-1 and TRBJ2-4; D may match TRBD1 or TRBD2 (5 bases each). The germline V and J ends were trimmed by 4 bases and 0 bases, with 25 bases remaining between them. Per the germline V gene, CDR1 is MNHNS and CDR2 is SASEGT. The CDR3 has 20 amino acids. The CDR3 sequence is CASSANPGRRSGLAKNIQYF. In DNA, the CDR3 is TGTGCCAGCAGTGCCAACCCAGGGAGAAGGTCAGGTCTAGCCAAAAACATTCAGTACTTC.

This chain joins TRBV27 and TRBJ2-5; 7 bases are a match to TRBD2. The J call may be faulty, since TRBJ2-7 better matches the DNA end. The CDR3 totals 14 residues. Germline CDR1 MNHEY, CDR2 SMNVEV (reference sequence). The DNA of the CDR3 is TGTGCCAGCAGTTTTAGCGGGCCCTCCTACGAGCAGTACTTC. Protein product: CASSFSGPSYEQYF.

The chain uses TRBV18 and TRBJ2-1; 13 bases align to TRBD2. Germline CDR1 KGHSH, CDR2 LQKENI. V was clipped by 3 bases and J by 8 bases; unmatched bases: 10. This CDR3 has 17 amino acids. CDR3 in amino acids: CASSPQSGTSGIDEQFF. CDR3 in DNA: TGTGCCAGCTCACCCCAGTCCGGGACTAGCGGGATCGATGAGCAGTTCTTC.

The genes are TRBV7-2 and TRBJ1-6, with D maybe TRBD1 (5 bases). The CDR3 has 16 amino acids. V dropped 3 bases and J dropped 8 bases, with 17 bases sitting between them. Germline V lookup: CDR1 SGHTA, CDR2 FQGNSA. CDR3 sequence: CASSFLTVTLDSPLHF. The CDR3 coding sequence is TGTGCCAGCAGCTTTCTGACAGTAACCCTTGATTCACCCCTCCACTTT. Full variable domain (outside the CDR3, taken from reference TRBV7-2 and TRBJ1-6): GAGVSQSPSNKVTEKGKDVELRCDPISGHTALYWYRQSLGQGLEFLIYFQGNSAPDKSGLPSDRFSAERTGGSVSTLTIQRTQQEDSAVYLCASSFLTVTLDSPLHFGNGTRLTVT.

V usage is TRBV6-5 and J usage is TRBJ2-4; D is unresolved. The germline V gene has CDR1 MNHEY and CDR2 SVGAGI. V was trimmed by 4 bases and J by 0 bases, leaving 7 bases between them. The CDR3 is made up of 14 amino acids. CDR3 loop: CASSSQIAKNIQYF. The CDR3 bases are TGTGCCAGCAGTTCACAGATAGCCAAAAACATTCAGTACTTC.

The chain is built from TRBV5-6 and TRBJ1-2; D remains unclear. This CDR3 is 15 amino acids long. Germline CDR1 is SGHDT and CDR2 is YYEEEE. V was pared by 0 bases and J by 2 bases, with 11 bases between. The CDR3 region is CASSLAPRGNYGYTF. CDR3 DNA sequence: TGTGCCAGCAGCTTGGCCCCCCGAGGGAACTATGGCTACACCTTC.

The V gene is TRBV7-2, the J gene TRBJ2-3, with 7 bases fitting TRBD1. From germline, CDR1 is SGHTA and CDR2 FQGNSA. The CDR3 totals 16 residues. Trimming cost V 1 base and J 4 bases; bases outside gene matches: 8. Written as DNA, the CDR3 is TGTGCCAGCAGCTTAGGACAGGGCCTTTTCTCAGATACGCAGTATTTT. Translation: CASSLGQGLFSDTQYF. Together with reference TRBV7-2 and TRBJ2-3, the CDR3 gives the full variable domain: GAGVSQSPSNKVTEKGKDVELRCDPISGHTALYWYRQSLGQGLEFLIYFQGNSAPDKSGLPSDRFSAERTGGSVSTLTIQRTQQEDSAVYLCASSLGQGLFSDTQYFGPGTRLTVL.

The chain uses TRBV19 and TRBJ1-5; no clear D. Trimming stripped 7 bases from V and 3 bases from J, with 10 bases between. CDR1 is LNHDA and CDR2 is SQIVND in the germline V gene (reference sequence). The CDR3 length is 13 residues. CDR3 DNA sequence: TGTGCCAGTACAGGTCCCCCCAATCAGCCCCAGCATTTT. Translation gives CASTGPPNQPQHF.